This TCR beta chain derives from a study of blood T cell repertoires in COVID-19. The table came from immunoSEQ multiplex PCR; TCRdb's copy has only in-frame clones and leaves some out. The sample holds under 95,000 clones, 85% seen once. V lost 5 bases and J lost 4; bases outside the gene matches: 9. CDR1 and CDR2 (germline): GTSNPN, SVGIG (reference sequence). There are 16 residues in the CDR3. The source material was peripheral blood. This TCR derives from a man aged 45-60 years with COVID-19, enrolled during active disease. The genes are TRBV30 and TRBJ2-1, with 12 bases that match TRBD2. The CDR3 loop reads CAWGKWTSGTYNEQFF. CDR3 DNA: TGTGCCTGGGGCAAATGGACTAGCGGGACTTACAATGAGCAGTTCTTC.